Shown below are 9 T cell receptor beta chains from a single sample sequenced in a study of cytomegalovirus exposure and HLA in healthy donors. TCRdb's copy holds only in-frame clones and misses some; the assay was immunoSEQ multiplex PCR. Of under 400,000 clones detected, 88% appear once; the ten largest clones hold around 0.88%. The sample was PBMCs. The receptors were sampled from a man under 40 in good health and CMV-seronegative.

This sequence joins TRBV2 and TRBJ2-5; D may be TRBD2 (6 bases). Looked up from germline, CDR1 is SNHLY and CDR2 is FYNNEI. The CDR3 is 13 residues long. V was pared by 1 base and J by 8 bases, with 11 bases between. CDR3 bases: TGTGCCAGCAGTGAAGAGGTGGGGGGAACCCAGTACTTC. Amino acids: CASSEEVGGTQYF.

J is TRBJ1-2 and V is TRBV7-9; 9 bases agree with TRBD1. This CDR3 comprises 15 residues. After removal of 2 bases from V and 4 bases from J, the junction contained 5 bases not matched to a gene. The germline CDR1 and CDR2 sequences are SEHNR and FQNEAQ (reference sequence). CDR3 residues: CASSLSGQGLYGYTF. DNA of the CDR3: TGTGCCAGCAGCTTATCGGGACAGGGTCTCTATGGCTACACCTTC. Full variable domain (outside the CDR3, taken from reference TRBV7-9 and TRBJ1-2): DTGVSQNPRHKITKRGQNVTFRCDPISEHNRLYWYRQTLGQGPEFLTYFQNEAQLEKSRLLSDRFSAERPKGSFSTLEIQRTEQGDSAMYLCASSLSGQGLYGYTFGSGTRLTVV.

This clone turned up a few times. CDR3 loop: CASSPRARGSTDTQYF. The CDR3, as DNA: TGTGCCAGCAGCCCACGGGCGCGCGGGAGCACAGATACGCAGTATTTT. The chain carries TRBV7-6 and TRBJ2-3, with D tentatively TRBD2 (5 bases). This CDR3 comprises 16 residues. Germline V gene data show CDR1 as SGHVS and CDR2 as FNYEAQ. The V end was cut by 5 bases, the J end by 0 bases, with 15 bases between.

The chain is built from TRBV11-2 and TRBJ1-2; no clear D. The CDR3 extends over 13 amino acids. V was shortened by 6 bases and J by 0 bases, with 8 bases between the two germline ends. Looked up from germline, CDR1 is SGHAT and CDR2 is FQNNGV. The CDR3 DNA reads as TGTGCCAGCAGGCGGTTGACTAACTATGGCTACACCTTC. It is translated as CASRRLTNYGYTF.

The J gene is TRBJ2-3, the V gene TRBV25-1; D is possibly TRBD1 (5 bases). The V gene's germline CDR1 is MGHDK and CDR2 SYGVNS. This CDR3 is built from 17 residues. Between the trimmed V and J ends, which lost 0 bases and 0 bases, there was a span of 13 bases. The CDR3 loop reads CASSEYRGTASTDTQYF. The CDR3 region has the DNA TGTGCCAGCAGTGAATATAGGGGCACAGCTAGCACAGATACGCAGTATTTT.

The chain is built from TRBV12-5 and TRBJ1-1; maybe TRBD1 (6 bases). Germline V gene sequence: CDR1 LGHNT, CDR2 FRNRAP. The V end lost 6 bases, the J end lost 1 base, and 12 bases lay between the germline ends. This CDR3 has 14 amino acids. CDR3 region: CASGEDRSNTEAFF. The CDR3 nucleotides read TGTGCTAGTGGAGAAGACAGGTCGAACACTGAAGCTTTCTTT.

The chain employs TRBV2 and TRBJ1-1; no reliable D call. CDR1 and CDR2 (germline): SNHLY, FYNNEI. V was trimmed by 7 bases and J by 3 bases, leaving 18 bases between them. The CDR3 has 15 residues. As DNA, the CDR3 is TGTGCCAGCAACCACGAGCTGGGAGGGTACACTGAAGCTTTCTTT. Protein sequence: CASNHELGGYTEAFF.

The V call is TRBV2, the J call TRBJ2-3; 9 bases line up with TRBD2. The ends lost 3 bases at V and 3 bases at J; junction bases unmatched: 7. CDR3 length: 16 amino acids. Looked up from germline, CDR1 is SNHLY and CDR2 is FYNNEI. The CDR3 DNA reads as TGTGCCAGCAGTGATCTCGCGGGGGGGCCTACAGATACGCAGTATTTT. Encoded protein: CASSDLAGGPTDTQYF.

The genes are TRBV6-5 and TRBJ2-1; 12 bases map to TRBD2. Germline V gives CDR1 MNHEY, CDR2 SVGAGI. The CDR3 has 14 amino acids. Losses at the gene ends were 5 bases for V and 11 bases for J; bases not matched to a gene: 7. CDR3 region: CASSNLAGGDKQFF. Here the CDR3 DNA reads TGTGCCAGCAGTAACCTAGCGGGGGGGGACAAGCAGTTCTTC.